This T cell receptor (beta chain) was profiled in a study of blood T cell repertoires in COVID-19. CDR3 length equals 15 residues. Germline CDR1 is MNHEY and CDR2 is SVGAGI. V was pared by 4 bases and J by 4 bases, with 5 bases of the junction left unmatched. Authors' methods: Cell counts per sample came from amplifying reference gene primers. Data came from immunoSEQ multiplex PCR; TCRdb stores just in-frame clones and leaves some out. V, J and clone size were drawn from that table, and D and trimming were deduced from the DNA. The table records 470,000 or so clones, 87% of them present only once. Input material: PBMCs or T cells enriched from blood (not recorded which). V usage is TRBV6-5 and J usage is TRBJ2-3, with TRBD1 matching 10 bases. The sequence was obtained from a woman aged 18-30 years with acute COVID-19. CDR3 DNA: TGTGCCAGCAGTTCCATCGGACAGGGGGCAGATACGCAGTATTTT. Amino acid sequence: CASSSIGQGADTQYF.